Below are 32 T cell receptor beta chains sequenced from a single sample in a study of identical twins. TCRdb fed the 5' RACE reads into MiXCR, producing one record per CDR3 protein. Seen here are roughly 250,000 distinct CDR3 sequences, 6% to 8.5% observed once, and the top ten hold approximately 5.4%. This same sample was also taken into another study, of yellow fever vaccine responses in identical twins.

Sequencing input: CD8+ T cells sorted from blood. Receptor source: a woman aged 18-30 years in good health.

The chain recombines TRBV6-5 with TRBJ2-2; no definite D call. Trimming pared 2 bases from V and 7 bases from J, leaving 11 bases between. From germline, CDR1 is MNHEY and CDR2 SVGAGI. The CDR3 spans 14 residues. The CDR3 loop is CASSYEQLDGELFF. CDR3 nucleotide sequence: TGTGCCAGCAGTTACGAACAGCTCGACGGGGAGCTGTTTTTT.

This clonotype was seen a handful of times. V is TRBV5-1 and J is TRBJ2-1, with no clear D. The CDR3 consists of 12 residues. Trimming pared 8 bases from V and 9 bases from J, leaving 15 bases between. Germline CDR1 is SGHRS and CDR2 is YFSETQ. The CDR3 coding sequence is TGCGCCAGTCAACGGACCCCGGGTGAGCAGTTCTTC. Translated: CASQRTPGEQFF.

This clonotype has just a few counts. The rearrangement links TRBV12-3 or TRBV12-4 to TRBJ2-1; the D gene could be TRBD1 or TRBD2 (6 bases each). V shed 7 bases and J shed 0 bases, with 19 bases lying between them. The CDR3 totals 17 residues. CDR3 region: CASNGPGALGSYNEQFF. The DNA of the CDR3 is TGTGCCAGCAATGGACCGGGGGCTCTTGGCTCCTACAATGAGCAGTTCTTC.

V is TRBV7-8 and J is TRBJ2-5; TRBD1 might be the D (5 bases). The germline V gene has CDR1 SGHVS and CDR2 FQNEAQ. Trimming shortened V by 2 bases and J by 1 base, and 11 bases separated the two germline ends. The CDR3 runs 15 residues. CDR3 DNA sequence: TGTGCCAGCAGCTTATCTGGCAGGGCCCAAGAGACCCAGTACTTC. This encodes CASSLSGRAQETQYF. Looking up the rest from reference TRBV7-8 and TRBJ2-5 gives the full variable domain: GAGVSQSPRYKVAKRGQDVALRCDPISGHVSLFWYQQALGQGPEFLTYFQNEAQLDKSGLPSDRFFAERPEGSVSTLKIQRTQQEDSAVYLCASSLSGRAQETQYFGPGTRLLVL.

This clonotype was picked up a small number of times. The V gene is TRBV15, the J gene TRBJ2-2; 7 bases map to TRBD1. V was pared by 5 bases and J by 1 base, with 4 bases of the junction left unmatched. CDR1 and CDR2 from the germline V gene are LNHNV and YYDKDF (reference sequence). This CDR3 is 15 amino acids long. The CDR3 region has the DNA TGTGCCACCAGCCGGGACAGCGAGAACACCGGGGAGCTGTTTTTT. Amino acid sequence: CATSRDSENTGELFF.

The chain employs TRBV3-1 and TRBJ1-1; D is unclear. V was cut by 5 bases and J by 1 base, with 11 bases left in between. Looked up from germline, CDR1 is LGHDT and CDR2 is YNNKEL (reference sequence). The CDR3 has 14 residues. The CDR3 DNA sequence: TGTGCCAGCAGCGTTAAGGAGGGGAACACTGAAGCTTTCTTT. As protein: CASSVKEGNTEAFF.

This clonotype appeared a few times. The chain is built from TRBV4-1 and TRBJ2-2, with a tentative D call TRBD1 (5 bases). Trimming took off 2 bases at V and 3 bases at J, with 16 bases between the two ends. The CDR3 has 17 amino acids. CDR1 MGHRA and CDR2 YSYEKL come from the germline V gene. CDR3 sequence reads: CASSQRSDSKHTGELFF. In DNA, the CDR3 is TGCGCCAGCAGCCAACGATCCGACAGTAAACACACCGGGGAGCTGTTTTTT.

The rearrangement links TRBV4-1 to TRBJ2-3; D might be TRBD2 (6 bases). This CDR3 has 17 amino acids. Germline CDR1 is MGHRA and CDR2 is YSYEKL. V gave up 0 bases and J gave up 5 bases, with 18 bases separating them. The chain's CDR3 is CASSQEPSVVPVDTQYF. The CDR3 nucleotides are TGCGCCAGCAGCCAAGAACCTAGCGTGGTCCCCGTAGATACGCAGTATTTT.

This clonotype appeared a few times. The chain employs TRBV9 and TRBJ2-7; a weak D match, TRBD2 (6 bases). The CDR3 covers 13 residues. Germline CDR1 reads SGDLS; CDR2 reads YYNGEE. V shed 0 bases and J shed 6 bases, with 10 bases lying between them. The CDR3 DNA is TGTGCCAGCAGCGTAGGGCTAGCGAGCGAGCAGTACTTC. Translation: CASSVGLASEQYF.

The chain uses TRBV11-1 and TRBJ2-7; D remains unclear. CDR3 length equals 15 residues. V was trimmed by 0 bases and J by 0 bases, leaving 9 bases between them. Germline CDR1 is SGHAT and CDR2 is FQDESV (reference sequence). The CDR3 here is CASSLAGTNSYEQYF. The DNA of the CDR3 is TGTGCCAGCAGCTTAGCAGGCACCAACTCCTACGAGCAGTACTTC.

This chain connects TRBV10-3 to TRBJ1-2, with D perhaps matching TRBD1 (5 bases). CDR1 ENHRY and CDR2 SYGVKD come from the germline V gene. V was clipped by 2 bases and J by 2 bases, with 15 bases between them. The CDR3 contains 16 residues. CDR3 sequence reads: CAISESPRVDNYGYTF. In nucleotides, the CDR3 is TGTGCCATCAGTGAGAGTCCCAGGGTCGACAACTATGGCTACACCTTC.

The CDR3 region has the DNA TGTGCCAGCAGCTTCTCCAGGGTGGACAATGAGCAGTTCTTC. This translates into CASSFSRVDNEQFF. V gene TRBV7-6 combines with J gene TRBJ2-1, with TRBD1 as a possible D gene (5 bases). The CDR3 runs 14 residues. V lost 3 bases and J lost 5, with 11 bases in between. Germline lookup yields CDR1 SGHVS and CDR2 FNYEAQ.

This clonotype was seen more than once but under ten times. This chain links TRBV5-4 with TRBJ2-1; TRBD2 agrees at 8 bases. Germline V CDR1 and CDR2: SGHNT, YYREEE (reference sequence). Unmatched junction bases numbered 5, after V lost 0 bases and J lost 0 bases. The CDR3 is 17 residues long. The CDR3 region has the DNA TGTGCCAGCAGCTTGGAACCTGGGACTAGCTCCTACAATGAGCAGTTCTTC. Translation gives CASSLEPGTSSYNEQFF.

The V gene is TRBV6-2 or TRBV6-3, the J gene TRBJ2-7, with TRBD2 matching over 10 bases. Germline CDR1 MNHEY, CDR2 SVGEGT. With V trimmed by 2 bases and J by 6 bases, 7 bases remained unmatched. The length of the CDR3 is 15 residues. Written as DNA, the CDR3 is TGTGCCAGCAGTTACCAACTAGCGGGAACCTTCGAGCAGTACTTC. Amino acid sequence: CASSYQLAGTFEQYF.

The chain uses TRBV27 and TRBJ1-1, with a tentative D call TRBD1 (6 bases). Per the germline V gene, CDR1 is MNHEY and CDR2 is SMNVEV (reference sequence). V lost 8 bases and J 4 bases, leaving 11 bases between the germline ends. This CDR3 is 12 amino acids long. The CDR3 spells CASARGVTEAFF. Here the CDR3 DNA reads TGTGCCAGCGCCAGGGGAGTCACTGAAGCTTTCTTT.

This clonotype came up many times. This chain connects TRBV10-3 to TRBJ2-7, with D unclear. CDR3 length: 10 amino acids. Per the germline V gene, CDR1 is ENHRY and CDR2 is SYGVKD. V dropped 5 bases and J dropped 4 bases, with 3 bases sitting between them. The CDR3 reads CAISHYEQYF. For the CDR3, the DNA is TGTGCCATCAGTCATTACGAGCAGTACTTC.

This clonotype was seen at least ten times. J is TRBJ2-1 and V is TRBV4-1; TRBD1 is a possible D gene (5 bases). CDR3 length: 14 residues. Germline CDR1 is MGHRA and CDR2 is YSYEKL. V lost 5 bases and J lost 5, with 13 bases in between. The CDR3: CASSRGGSDNEQFF. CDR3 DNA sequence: TGCGCCAGCAGCAGGGGCGGTTCTGACAATGAGCAGTTCTTC.

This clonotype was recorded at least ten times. The CDR3 region is CASSSLREYRIANTGELFF. The CDR3 DNA reads TGTGCCAGCAGCTCCTTGAGGGAATACAGGATAGCGAACACCGGGGAGCTGTTTTTT. This rearrangement joins TRBV11-1 to TRBJ2-2; D assignment may be TRBD1 or TRBD2 (5 bases each). CDR1 and CDR2 (germline): SGHAT, FQDESV (reference sequence). The CDR3 is 19 amino acids. Trimming removed 4 bases at V and 0 bases at J, with 21 bases between. Combining the CDR3 with reference TRBV11-1 and TRBJ2-2 gives the whole variable domain EAEVAQSPRYKITEKSQAVAFWCDPISGHATLYWYRQILGQGPELLVQFQDESVVDDSQLPKDRFSAERLKGVDSTLKIQPAELGDSAMYLCASSSLREYRIANTGELFFGEGSRLTVL.

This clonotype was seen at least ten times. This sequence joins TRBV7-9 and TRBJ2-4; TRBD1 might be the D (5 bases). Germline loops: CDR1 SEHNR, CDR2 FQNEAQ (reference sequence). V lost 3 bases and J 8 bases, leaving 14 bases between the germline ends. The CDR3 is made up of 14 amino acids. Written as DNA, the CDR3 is TGTGCCAGCAGCTTTTCCAGGGAAGGGGACATTCAGTACTTC. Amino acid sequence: CASSFSREGDIQYF. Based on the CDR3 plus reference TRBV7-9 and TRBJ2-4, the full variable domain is DTGVSQNPRHKITKRGQNVTFRCDPISEHNRLYWYRQTLGQGPEFLTYFQNEAQLEKSRLLSDRFSAERPKGSFSTLEIQRTEQGDSAMYLCASSFSREGDIQYFGAGTRLSVL.

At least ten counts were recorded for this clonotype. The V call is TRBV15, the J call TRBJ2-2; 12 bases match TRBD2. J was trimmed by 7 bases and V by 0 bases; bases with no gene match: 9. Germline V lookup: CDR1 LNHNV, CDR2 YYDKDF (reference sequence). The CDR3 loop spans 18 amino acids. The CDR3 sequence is CATSREISSGGEHGELFF. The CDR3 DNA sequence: TGTGCCACCAGCAGAGAAATCTCTAGCGGGGGGGAGCACGGGGAGCTGTTTTTT.

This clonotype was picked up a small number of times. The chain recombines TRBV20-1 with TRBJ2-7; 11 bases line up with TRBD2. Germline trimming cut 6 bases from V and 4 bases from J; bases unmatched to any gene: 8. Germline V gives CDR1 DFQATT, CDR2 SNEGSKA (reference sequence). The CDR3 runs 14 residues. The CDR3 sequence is CSALGLAEKYEQYF. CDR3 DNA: TGCAGTGCCTTGGGACTAGCGGAAAAATACGAGCAGTACTTC.

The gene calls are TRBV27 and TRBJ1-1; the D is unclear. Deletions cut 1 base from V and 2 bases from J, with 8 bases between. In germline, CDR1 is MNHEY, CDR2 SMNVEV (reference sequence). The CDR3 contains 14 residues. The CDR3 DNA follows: TGTGCCAGCAGTTTATTGTACGGAAACACTGAAGCTTTCTTT. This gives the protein CASSLLYGNTEAFF.

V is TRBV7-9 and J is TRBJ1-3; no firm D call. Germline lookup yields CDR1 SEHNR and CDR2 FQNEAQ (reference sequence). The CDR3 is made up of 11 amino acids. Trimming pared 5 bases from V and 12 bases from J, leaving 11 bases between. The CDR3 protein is CASSPAGFIYF. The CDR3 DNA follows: TGTGCCAGCAGCCCCGCCGGGTTCATATATTTT.

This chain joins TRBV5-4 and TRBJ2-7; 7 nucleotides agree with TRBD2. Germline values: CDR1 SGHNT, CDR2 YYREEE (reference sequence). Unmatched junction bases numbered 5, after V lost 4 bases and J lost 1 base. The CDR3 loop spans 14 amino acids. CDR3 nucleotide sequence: TGTGCCAGCAGCGGGGAGGGGACGTCCTACGAGCAGTACTTC. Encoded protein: CASSGEGTSYEQYF.

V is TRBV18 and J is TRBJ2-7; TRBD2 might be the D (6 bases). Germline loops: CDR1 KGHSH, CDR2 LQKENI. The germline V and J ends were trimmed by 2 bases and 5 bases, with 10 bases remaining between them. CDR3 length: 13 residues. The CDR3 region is CASSPGSGDEQYV. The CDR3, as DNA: TGTGCCAGCTCACCAGGTTCGGGGGACGAGCAGTACGTC.

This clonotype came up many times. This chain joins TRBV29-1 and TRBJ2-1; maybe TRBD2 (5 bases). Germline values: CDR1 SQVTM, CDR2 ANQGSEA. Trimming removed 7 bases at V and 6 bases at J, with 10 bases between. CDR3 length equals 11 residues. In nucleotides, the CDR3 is TGCAGCGCAGCCGCGGGCAATGAGCAGTTCTTC. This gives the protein CSAAAGNEQFF.

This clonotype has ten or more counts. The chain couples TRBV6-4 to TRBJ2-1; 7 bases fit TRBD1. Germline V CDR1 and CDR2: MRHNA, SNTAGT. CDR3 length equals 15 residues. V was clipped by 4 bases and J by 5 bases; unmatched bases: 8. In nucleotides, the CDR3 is TGTGCCAGCAGTGGTCAAGGGGGCGCCCACAATGAGCAGTTCTTC. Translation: CASSGQGGAHNEQFF.

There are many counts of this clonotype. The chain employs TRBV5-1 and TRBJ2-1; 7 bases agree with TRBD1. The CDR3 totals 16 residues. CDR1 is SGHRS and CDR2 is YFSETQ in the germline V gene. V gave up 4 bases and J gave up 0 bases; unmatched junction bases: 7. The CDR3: CASSRDSPSSYNEQFF. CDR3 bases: TGCGCCAGCAGCCGGGACAGCCCAAGCTCCTACAATGAGCAGTTCTTC.

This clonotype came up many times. CDR3 residues: CASSFGRGHRETQYF. CDR3 bases: TGTGCCAGCAGCTTCGGCAGGGGGCATAGGGAGACCCAGTACTTC. This chain connects TRBV7-8 to TRBJ2-5, with TRBD1 matching over 8 bases. Germline V gives CDR1 SGHVS, CDR2 FQNEAQ. V was clipped by 3 bases and J by 5 bases; unmatched bases: 8. The CDR3 consists of 15 residues.

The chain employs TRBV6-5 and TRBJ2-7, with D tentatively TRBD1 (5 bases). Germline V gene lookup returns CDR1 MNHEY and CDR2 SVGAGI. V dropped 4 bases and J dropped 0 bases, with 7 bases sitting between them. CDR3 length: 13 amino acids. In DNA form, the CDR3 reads TGTGCCAGCAGTTTCAGGGCCTCCTACGAGCAGTACTTC. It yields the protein CASSFRASYEQYF.

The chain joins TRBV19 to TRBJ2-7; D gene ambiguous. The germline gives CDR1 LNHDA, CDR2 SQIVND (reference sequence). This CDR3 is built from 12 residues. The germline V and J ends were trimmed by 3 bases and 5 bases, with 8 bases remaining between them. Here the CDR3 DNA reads TGTGCCAGTAGTATTGGTCAAAACGAGCAGTACTTC. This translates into CASSIGQNEQYF.

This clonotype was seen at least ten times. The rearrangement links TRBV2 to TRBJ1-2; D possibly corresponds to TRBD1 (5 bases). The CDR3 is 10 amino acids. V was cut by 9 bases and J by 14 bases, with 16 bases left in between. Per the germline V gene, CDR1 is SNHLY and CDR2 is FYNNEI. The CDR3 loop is CARERTSVTF. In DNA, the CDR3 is TGTGCCAGGGAGAGGACATCCGTGACCTTC.